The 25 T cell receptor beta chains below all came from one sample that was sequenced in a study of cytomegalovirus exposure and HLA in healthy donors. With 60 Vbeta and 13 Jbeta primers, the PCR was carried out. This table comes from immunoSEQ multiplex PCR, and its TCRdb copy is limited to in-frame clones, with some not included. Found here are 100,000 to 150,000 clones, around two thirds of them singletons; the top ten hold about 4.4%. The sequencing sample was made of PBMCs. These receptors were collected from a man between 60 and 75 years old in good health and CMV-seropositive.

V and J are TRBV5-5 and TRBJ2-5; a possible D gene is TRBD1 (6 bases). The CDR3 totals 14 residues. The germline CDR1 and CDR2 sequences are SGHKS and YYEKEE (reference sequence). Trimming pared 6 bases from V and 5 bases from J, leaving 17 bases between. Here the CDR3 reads CASTFRNRVETQYF. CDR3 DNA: TGTGCCAGCACCTTCCGAAACAGGGTGGAGACCCAGTACTTC.

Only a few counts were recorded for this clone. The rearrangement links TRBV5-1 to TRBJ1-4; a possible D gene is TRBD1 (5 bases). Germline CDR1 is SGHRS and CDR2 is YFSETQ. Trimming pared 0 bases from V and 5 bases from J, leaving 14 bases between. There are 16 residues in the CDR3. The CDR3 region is CASSLGASGPNEKLFF. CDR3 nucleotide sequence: TGCGCCAGCAGCTTGGGGGCATCAGGGCCCAATGAAAAACTGTTTTTT.

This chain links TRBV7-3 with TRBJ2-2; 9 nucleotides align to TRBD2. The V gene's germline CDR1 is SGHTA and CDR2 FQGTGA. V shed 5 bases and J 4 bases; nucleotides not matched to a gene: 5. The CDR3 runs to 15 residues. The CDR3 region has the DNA TGTGCCAGCAGCCTCCCTAGCGGGGTCACCGGGGAGCTGTTTTTT. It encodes CASSLPSGVTGELFF.

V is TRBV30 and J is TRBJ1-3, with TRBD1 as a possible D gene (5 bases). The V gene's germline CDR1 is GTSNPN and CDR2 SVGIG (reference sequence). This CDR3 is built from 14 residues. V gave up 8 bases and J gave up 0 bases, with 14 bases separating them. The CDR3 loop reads CARHGDSSGNTIYF. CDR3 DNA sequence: TGTGCCCGGCATGGAGACAGCTCTGGAAACACCATATATTTT.

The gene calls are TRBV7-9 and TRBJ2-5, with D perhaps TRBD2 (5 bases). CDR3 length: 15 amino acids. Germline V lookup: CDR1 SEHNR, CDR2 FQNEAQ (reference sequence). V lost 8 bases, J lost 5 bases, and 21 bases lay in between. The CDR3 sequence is CASETNGGLGETQYF. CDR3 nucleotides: TGTGCCAGCGAAACGAATGGAGGTTTAGGGGAGACCCAGTACTTC.

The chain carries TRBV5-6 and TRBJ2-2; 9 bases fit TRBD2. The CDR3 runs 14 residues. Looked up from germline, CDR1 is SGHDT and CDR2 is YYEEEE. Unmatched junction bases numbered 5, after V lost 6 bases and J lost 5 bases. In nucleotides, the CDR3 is TGTGCCAGCAATCGCGGGGGGGGTACCGGGGAGCTGTTTTTT. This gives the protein CASNRGGGTGELFF.

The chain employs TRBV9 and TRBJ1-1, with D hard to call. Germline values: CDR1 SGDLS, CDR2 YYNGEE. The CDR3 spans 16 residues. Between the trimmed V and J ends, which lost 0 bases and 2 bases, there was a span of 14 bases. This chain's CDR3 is CASSVGLAGRNTEAFF. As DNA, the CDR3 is TGTGCCAGCAGCGTAGGCTTGGCGGGGAGAAACACTGAAGCTTTCTTT.

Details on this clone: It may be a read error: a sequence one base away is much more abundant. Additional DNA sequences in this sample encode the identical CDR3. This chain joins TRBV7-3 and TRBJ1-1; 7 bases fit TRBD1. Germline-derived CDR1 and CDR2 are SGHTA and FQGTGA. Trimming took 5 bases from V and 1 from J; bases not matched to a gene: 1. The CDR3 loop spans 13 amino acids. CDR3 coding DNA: TGTGCCAGCAGCCGGGACAGGAACACTGAAGCTTTCTTT. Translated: CASSRDRNTEAFF.

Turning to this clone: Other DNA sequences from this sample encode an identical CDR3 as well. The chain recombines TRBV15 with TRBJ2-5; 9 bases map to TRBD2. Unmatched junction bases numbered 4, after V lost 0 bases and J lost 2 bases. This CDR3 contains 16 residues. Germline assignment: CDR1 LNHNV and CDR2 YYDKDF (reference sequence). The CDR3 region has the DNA TGTGCCACCAGCAGAGATTGGGCGGGGGGGCAAGAGACCCAGTACTTC. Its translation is CATSRDWAGGQETQYF. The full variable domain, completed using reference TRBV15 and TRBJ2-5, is DAMVIQNPRYQVTQFGKPVTLSCSQTLNHNVMYWYQQKSSQAPKLLFHYYDKDFNNEADTPDNFQSRRPNTSFCFLDIRSPGLGDTAMYLCATSRDWAGGQETQYFGPGTRLLVL.

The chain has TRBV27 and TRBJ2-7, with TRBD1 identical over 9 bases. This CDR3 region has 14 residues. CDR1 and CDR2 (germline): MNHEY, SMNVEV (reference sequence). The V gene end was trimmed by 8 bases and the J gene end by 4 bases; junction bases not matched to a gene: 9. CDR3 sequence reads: CASQGQGQVYEQYF. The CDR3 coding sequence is TGTGCCAGCCAGGGACAGGGACAGGTTTACGAGCAGTACTTC.

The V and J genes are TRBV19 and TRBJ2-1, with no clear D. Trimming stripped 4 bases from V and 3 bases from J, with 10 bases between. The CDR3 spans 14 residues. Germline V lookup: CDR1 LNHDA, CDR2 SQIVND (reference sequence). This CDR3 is CASSTTRYYNEQFF. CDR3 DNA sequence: TGTGCCAGTAGTACGACACGTTACTACAATGAGCAGTTCTTC.

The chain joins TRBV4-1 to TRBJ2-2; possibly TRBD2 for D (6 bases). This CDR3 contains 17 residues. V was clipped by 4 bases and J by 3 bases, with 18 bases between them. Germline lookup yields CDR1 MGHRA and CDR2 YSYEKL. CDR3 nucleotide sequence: TGCGCCAGCAGCCCCCTCGGGAGATTCCGGGACACCGGGGAGCTGTTTTTT. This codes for CASSPLGRFRDTGELFF.

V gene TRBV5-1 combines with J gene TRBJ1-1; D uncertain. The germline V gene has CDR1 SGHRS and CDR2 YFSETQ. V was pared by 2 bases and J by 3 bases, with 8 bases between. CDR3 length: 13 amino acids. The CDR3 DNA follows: TGCGCCAGCAGCTTTAGACGGGACACTGAAGCTTTCTTT. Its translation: CASSFRRDTEAFF.

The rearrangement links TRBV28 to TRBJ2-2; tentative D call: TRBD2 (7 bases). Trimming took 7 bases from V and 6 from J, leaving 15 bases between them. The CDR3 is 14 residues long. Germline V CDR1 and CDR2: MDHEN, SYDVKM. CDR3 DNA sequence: TGTGCCAGCAAATCGGGGGGCATCGCCGGGGAGCTGTTTTTT. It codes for CASKSGGIAGELFF.

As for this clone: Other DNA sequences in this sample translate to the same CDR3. This CDR3 reads CSVVGGSGANEQFF. The CDR3 region has the DNA TGCAGCGTAGTGGGAGGGAGTGGGGCCAATGAGCAGTTCTTC. The V gene is TRBV29-1, the J gene TRBJ2-1; TRBD2 aligns across 7 bases. Germline lookup yields CDR1 SQVTM and CDR2 ANQGSEA. The CDR3 extends over 14 amino acids. The V segment lost 6 bases and the J segment 6 bases; nucleotides outside the gene matches: 11.

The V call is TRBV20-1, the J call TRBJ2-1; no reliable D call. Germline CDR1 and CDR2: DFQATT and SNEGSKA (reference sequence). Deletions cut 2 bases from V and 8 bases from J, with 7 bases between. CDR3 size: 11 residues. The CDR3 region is CSARIQDEQFF. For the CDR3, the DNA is TGCAGTGCTAGAATACAAGATGAGCAGTTCTTC.

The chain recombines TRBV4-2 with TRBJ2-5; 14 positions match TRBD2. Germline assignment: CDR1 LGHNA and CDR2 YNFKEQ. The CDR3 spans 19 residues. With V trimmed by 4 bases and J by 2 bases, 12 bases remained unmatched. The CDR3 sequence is CASSRGSRTSGGSQETQYF. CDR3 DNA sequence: TGTGCCAGCAGCCGGGGTTCTCGGACTAGCGGGGGGTCACAAGAGACCCAGTACTTC.

CDR3 amino acids: CASSRAGVNNEQFF. The DNA of the CDR3 is TGTGCCAGCAGTAGGGCGGGGGTAAACAATGAGCAGTTCTTC. V gene TRBV27 combines with J gene TRBJ2-1, with 7 bases matching TRBD2. The CDR3 has 14 amino acids. Germline V gene data show CDR1 as MNHEY and CDR2 as SMNVEV (reference sequence). Germline trimming cut 5 bases from V and 5 bases from J; bases unmatched to any gene: 6.

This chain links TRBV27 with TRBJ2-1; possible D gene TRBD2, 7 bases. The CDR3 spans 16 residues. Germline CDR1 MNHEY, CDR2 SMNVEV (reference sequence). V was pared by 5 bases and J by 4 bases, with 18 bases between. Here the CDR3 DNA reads TGTGCCAGCAGTCCCGTGGGGGCGGGGGCTTACAATGAGCAGTTCTTC. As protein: CASSPVGAGAYNEQFF.

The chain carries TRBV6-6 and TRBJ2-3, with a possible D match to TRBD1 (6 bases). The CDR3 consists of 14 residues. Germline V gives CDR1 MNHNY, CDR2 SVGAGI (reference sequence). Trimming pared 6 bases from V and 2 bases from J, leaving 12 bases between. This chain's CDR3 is CASRPGQITDTQYF. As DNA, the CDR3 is TGTGCCAGCAGGCCGGGACAAATCACAGATACGCAGTATTTT.

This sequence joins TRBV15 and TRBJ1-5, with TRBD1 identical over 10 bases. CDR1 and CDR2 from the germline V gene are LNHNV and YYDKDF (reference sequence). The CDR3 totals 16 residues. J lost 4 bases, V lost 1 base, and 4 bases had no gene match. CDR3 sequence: CATSRVTGGDNQPQHF. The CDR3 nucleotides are TGTGCCACCAGCAGAGTGACAGGGGGCGATAATCAGCCCCAGCATTTT. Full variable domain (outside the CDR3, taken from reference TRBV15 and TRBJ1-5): DAMVIQNPRYQVTQFGKPVTLSCSQTLNHNVMYWYQQKSSQAPKLLFHYYDKDFNNEADTPDNFQSRRPNTSFCFLDIRSPGLGDTAMYLCATSRVTGGDNQPQHFGDGTRLSIL.

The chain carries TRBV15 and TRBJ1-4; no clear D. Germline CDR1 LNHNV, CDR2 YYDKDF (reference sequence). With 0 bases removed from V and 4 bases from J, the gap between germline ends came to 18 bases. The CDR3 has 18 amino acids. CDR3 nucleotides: TGTGCCACCAGCAGAGATAGCGGGTCTAGGCTGATTAATGAAAAACTGTTTTTT. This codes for CATSRDSGSRLINEKLFF.

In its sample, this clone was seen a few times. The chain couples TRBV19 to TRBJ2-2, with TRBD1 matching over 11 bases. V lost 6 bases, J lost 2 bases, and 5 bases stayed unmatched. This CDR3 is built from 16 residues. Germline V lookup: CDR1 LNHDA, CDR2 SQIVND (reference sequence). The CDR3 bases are TGTGCCAGTAGGCGTCGGACAGGGGGCAACACCGGGGAGCTGTTTTTT. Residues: CASRRRTGGNTGELFF.

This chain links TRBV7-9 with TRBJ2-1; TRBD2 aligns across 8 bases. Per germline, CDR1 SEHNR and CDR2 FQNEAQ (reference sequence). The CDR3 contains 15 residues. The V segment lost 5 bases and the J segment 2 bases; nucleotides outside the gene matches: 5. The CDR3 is CASSPSGGPYNEQFF. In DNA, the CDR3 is TGTGCCAGCAGCCCCAGCGGGGGACCCTACAATGAGCAGTTCTTC.

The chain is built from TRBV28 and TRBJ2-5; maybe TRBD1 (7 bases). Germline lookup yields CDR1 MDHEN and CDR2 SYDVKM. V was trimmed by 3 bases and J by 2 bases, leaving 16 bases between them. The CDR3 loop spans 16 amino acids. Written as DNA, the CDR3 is TGTGCCAGCAGTTTCAACCAGGGGGGTGCGCAAGAGACCCAGTACTTC. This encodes CASSFNQGGAQETQYF.